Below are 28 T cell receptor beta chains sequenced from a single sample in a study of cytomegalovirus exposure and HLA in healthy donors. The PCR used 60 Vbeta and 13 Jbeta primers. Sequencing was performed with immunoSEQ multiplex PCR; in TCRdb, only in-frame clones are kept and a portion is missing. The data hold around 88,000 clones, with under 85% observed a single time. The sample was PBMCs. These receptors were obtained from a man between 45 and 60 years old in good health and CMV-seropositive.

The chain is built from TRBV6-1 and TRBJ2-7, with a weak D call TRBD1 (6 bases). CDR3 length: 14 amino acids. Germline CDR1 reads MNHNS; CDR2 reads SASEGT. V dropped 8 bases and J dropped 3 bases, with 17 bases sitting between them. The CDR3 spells CASGRTVDLYEQYF. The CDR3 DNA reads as TGTGCCAGCGGCAGGACAGTGGACCTCTACGAGCAGTACTTC.

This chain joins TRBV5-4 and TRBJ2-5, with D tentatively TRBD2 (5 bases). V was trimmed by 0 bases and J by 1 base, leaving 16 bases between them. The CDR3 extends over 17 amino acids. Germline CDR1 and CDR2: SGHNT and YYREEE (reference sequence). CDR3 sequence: CASSLASSPGSQETQYF. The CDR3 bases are TGTGCCAGCAGCTTGGCCTCTTCCCCGGGGTCCCAAGAGACCCAGTACTTC.

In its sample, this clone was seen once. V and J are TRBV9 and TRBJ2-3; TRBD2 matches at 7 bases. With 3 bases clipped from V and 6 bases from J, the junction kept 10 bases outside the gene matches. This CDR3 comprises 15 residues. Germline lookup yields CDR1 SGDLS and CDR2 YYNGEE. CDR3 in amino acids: CASSEGGSAGDTQYF. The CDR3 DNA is TGTGCCAGCAGCGAGGGAGGGTCCGCGGGGGATACGCAGTATTTT.

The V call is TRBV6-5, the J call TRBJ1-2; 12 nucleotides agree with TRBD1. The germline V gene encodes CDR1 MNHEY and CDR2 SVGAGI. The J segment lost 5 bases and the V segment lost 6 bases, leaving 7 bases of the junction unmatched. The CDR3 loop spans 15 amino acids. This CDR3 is CASRTGTGGTYGYTF. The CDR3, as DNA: TGTGCCAGCAGAACCGGGACAGGGGGCACGTATGGCTACACCTTC.

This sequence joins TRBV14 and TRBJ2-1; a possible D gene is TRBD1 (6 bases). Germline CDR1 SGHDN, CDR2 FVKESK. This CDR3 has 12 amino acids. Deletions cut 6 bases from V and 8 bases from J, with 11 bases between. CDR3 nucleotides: TGTGCCAGCAGGGCACAGGGAGATGAGCAGTTCTTC. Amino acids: CASRAQGDEQFF. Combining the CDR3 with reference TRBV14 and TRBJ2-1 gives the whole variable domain EAGVTQFPSHSVIEKGQTVTLRCDPISGHDNLYWYRRVMGKEIKFLLHFVKESKQDESGMPNNRFLAERTGGTYSTLKVQPAELEDSGVYFCASRAQGDEQFFGPGTRLTVL.

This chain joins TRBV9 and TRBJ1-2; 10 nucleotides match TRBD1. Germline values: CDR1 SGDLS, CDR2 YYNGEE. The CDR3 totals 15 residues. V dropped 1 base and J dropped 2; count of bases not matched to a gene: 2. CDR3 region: CASSVTGQGNYGYTF. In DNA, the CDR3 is TGTGCCAGCAGCGTAACGGGACAGGGGAACTATGGCTACACCTTC.

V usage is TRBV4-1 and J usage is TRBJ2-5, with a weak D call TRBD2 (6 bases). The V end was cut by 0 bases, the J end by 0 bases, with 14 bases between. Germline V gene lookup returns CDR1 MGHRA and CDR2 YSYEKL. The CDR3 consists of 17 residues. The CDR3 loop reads CASSQEGLGTYQETQYF. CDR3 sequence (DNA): TGCGCCAGCAGCCAAGAGGGACTGGGCACGTACCAAGAGACCCAGTACTTC.

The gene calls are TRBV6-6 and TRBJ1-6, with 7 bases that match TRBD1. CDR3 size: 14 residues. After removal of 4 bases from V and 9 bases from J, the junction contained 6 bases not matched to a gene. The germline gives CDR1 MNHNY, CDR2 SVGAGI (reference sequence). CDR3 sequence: CASSFVRGSSPLHF. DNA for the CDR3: TGTGCCAGCAGTTTCGTCAGGGGGAGTTCACCCCTCCACTTT.

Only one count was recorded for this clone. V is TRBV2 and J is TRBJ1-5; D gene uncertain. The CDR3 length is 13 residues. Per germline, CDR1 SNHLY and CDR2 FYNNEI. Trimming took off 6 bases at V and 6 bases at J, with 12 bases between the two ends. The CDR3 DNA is TGTGCCAGCAGGGGGAGGGAGGGTCAGCCCCAGCATTTT. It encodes CASRGREGQPQHF.

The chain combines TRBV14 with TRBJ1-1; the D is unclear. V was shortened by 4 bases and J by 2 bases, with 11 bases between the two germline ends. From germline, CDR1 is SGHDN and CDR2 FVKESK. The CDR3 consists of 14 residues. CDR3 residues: CASSPSGVNTEAFF. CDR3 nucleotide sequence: TGTGCCAGCAGCCCCTCCGGGGTAAACACTGAAGCTTTCTTT.

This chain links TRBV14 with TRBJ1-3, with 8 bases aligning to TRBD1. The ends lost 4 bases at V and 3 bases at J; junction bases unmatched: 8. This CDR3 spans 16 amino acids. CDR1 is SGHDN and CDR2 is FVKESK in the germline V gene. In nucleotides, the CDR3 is TGTGCCAGCAGCCGATGGGACAGGATCCTTGGAAACACCATATATTTT. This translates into CASSRWDRILGNTIYF.

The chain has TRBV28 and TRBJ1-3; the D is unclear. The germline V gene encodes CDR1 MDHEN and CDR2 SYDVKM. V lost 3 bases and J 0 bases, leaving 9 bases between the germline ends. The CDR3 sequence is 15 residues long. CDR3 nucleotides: TGTGCCAGCAGTTTCCCCGGTAGCTCTGGAAACACCATATATTTT. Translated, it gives CASSFPGSSGNTIYF.

The DNA for the CDR3 is TGCGCCAGCAGCAGCGGGACAGGGGGAATCTCACCCCTCCACTTT. Translated: CASSSGTGGISPLHF. This chain uses TRBV5-1 with TRBJ1-6; 11 bases match TRBD1. The CDR3 has 15 amino acids. Unmatched junction bases numbered 7, after V lost 4 bases and J lost 10 bases. Germline V lookup: CDR1 SGHRS, CDR2 YFSETQ.

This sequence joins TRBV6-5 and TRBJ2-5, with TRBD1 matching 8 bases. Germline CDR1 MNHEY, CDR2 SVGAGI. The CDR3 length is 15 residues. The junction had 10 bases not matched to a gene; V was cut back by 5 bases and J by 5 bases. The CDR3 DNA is TGTGCCAGCAGTGTGGGGCGCAGGGGGCGGGAGACCCAGTACTTC. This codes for CASSVGRRGRETQYF.

CDR3 amino acids: CASSLGTSMNEQFF. CDR3 sequence (DNA): TGTGCCAGCAGCTTAGGGACTAGCATGAATGAGCAGTTCTTC. The chain links TRBV7-2 to TRBJ2-1; 8 nucleotides line up with TRBD2. The germline V gene encodes CDR1 SGHTA and CDR2 FQGNSA. This CDR3 has 14 residues. The V and J ends lost 1 base and 7 bases, in that order; junction bases with no gene match: 3.

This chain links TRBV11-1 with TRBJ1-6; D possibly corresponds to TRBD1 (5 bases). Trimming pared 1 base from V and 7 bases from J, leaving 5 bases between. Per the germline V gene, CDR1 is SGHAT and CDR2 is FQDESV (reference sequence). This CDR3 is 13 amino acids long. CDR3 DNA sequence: TGTGCCAGCAGCTTAGGACAGAATTCACCCCTCCACTTT. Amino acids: CASSLGQNSPLHF. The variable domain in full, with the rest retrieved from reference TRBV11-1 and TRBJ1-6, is EAEVAQSPRYKITEKSQAVAFWCDPISGHATLYWYRQILGQGPELLVQFQDESVVDDSQLPKDRFSAERLKGVDSTLKIQPAELGDSAMYLCASSLGQNSPLHFGNGTRLTVT.

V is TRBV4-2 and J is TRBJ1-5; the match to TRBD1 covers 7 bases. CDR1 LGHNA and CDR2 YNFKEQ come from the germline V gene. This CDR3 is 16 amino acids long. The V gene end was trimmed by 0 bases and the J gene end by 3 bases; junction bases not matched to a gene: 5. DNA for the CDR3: TGTGCCAGCAGCCAAGACGCGGGACAGTTCAATCAGCCCCAGCATTTT. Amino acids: CASSQDAGQFNQPQHF.

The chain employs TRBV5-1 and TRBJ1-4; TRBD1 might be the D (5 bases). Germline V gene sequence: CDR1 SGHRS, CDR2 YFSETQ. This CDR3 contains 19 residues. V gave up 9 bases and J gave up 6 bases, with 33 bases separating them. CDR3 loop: CAIQRGREEDTWVHEKLFF. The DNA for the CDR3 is TGCGCCATCCAAAGAGGCAGGGAGGAAGATACTTGGGTCCATGAAAAACTGTTTTTT.

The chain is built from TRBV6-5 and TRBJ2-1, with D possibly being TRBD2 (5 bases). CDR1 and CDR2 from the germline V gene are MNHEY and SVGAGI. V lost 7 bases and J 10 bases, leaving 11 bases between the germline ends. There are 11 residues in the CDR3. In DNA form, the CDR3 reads TGTGCCAGCAATTCGCCGGGGGAGCAGTTCTTC. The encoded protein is CASNSPGEQFF.

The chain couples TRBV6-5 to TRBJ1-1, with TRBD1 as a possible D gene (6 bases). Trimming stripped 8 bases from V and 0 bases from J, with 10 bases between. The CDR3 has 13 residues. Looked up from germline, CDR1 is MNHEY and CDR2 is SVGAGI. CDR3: CASYRTVNTEAFF. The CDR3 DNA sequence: TGTGCCAGCTATAGGACAGTGAACACTGAAGCTTTCTTT.

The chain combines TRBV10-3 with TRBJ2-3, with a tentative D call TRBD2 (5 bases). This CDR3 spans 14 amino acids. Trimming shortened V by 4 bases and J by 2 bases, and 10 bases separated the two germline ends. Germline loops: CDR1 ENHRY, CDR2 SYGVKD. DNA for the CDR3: TGTGCCATCAGTGGAAGCGGCAACACAGATACGCAGTATTTT. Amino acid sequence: CAISGSGNTDTQYF.

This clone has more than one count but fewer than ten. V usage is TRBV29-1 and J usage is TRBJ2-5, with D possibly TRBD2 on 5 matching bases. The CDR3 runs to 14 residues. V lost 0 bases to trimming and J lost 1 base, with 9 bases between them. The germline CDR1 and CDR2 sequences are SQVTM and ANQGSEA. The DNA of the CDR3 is TGCAGCGTTGAAGATCGGAGGACCCAAGAGACCCAGTACTTC. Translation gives CSVEDRRTQETQYF.

CDR3 protein: CASSVDGKNIQYF. The DNA of the CDR3 is TGTGCCAGCAGCGTAGACGGCAAAAACATTCAGTACTTC. The rearrangement uses TRBV7-2 and TRBJ2-4; D ambiguous. Per the germline V gene, CDR1 is SGHTA and CDR2 is FQGNSA. V was shortened by 5 bases and J by 3 bases, with 8 bases between the two germline ends. This CDR3 is built from 13 residues.

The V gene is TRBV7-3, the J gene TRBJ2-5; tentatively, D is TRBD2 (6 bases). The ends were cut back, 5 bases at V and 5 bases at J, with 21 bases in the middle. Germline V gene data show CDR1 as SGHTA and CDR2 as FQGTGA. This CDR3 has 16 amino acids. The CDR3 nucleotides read TGTGCCAGCAGCCTAATGGGTCCGCGGGGTGAGGAGACCCAGTACTTC. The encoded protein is CASSLMGPRGEETQYF.

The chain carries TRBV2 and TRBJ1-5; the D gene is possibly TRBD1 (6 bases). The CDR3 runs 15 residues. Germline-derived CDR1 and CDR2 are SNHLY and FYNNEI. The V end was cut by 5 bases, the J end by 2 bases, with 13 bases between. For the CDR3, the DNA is TGTGCCAGCAGTTGGGGGGAGGGGGGCAATCAGCCCCAGCATTTT. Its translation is CASSWGEGGNQPQHF.

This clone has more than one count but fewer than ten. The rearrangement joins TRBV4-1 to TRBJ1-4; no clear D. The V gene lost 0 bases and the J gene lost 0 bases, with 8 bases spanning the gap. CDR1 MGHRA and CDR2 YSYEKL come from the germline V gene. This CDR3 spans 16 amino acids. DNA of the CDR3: TGCGCCAGCAGCCAAGATCCTCCGGCAACTAATGAAAAACTGTTTTTT. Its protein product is CASSQDPPATNEKLFF.

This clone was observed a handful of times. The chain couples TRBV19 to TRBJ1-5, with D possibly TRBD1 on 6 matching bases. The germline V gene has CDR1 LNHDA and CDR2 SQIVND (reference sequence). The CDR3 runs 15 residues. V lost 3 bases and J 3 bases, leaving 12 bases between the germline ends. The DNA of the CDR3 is TGTGCCAGTAGTATCCAGGGGCTGGACAATCAGCCCCAGCATTTT. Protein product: CASSIQGLDNQPQHF.

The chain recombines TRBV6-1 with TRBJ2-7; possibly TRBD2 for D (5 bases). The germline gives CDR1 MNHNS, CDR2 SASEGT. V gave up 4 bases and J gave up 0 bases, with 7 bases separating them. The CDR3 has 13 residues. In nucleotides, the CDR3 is TGTGCCAGCAGTGGAGGGAGCTCCTACGAGCAGTACTTC. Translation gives CASSGGSSYEQYF.